This T cell receptor beta chain was sequenced for a study of CD8+CD57+ T cells in acquired aplastic anemia. The germline gives CDR1 MNHNS, CDR2 SASEGT. V was clipped by 4 bases and J by 7 bases, with 11 bases between them. The CDR3 has 14 residues. At least ten counts were recorded for this clonotype. All sequencing subjects had displayed CD8+CD57+ cell expansion on flow cytometry. Every patient had severe acquired aplastic anemia. The use of genomic DNA as template underpinned the TCR beta VDJ and CDR3 profiling. TCRdb reprocessed the reads with MiXCR, giving one entry per CDR3 protein. Counted here are just over 450,000 distinct CDR3 sequences, 25% to 40% occurring once; the ten biggest clones make up 0.75% to 0.95%.

The material sequenced was sorted CD4+, CD8+, or CD8+CD57+ T cells (not recorded which) from PBMCs. The V and J genes are TRBV6-1 and TRBJ1-6, with D possibly matching TRBD1 (6 bases). This TCR was sampled from a human donor with aplastic anemia. CDR3 coding DNA: TGTGCCAGCAGTGTGGACAGACGAAATTCACCCCTCCACTTT. Residues: CASSVDRRNSPLHF.